This TCR beta chain was recorded in a study of blood T cell repertoires in COVID-19. Study information: Donors in the United States, Italy and Spain gave samples during acute or convalescent COVID-19. T cells, B-cell-depleted T cells, or PBMCs supplied cDNA or gDNA.

Recruits, aged about 18 to 90 years, lived in 24 US areas. In the study's own analysis: For nucleated cells, counts were estimated from reference gene primer amplification. Some clones are missing from TCRdb's copy, which holds only in-frame ones; the method was immunoSEQ multiplex PCR. From that table come the V and J calls and clone size; the DNA was used to work out D and trimming. The sample holds 300,000 to 400,000 clones, roughly 90% seen once. CDR3 length: 15 amino acids. Per the germline V gene, CDR1 is PRHDT and CDR2 is FYEKMQ (reference sequence). V dropped 2 bases and J dropped 4; count of bases not matched to a gene: 6.

The TCR originated in a young woman with acute COVID-19. The V call is TRBV13, the J call TRBJ2-3; 7 bases align to TRBD2. Sequencing used PBMCs or T cells enriched from blood (not recorded which). This chain's CDR3 is CASSLYQRGADTQYF. In DNA, the CDR3 is TGTGCCAGCAGCTTATACCAGCGGGGTGCAGATACGCAGTATTTT.